These T cell receptor beta chains were read from a single sample in a study of radiation and T cells in renal cell carcinoma. Produced via immunoSEQ multiplex PCR; TCRdb's table is partial and in-frame only. The sample includes 130,000 or so clones, roughly 88% of them seen just once. Sequencing used blood, obtained from a patient whose treatment included radiotherapy and nephrectomy. These receptors were collected from a woman between 45 and 65 years old with renal cell carcinoma. CDR3s include the opening cysteine and the closing phenylalanine or tryptophan.

V gene,CDR3 protein
TRBV5-6,CASSSVGSRAKNIQYF
TRBV10-1,CASSALRGETQYF
TRBV11-2,CASSFSQGYYGYTF
TRBV15,CATSRQGREKLFF
TRBV11-2,CASSLDGGQETQYF
TRBV7-9,CASSSQRVLSYNEQFF
TRBV9,CASSPSPDRDPYEQYF
TRBV5-4,CASRFQGYPTDTQYF
TRBV29-1,CSVEWGGGEQYF
TRBV6-5,CASKSGSGTEAFF
TRBV29-1,CSVGDRGPNYGYTF
TRBV30,CAWSQFRGNQPQHF
TRBV19,CASRPYGNNQPQHF
TRBV6-5,CASSFSKQNTEAFF
TRBV5-1,CASSSIGTGRFNYGYTF
TRBV10-1,CASSFSGRSLNQPQHF
TRBV7-9,CASSLAGGDHEQYF
TRBV10-3,CATEKRTSGGSSYNEQFF
TRBV18,CASSHSPMQGGETQYF
TRBV6-6,CASSYSETGAHGYTF
TRBV9,CASSVPTSYNEQFF
TRBV19,CASREQGGGANVLTF
TRBV13,CASMVGGPFSGNTIYF
TRBV28,CASSLGGTGGGKQFF
TRBV5-4,CASSLVPSGVGETQYF
TRBV18,CASSLGPSGNTIYF
TRBV7-9,CASSSYRGDTGELFF
TRBV4-2,CASSQEASEGGEKLFF
TRBV14,CASSHNSANYGYTF
TRBV29-1,CSVEARGLGNEKLFF
TRBV6-5,CASSYSFRRGEQYF
TRBV14,CASSQGSTGELFF
TRBV7-9,CASSLDGQGENQPQHF
TRBV6-4,CASSEQVNTEAFF
TRBV5-5,CASSSGLAYYNEQFF
TRBV7-9,CASSLLRETQYF
TRBV7-6,CASSLGGGSTEAFF
TRBV19,CASRTGQLNTEAFF
TRBV2,CASDLRRGAGELFF
TRBV30,CAWSYGTTGGYTF